The clone carrying this TCR beta chain was seen only once. The antigen remains undetermined. The record originates from a study of OX40 agonist ivuxolimab in advanced cancers. At the level of the study: Patients achieving partial responses numbered three: one hepatocellular carcinoma case and two cutaneous melanoma cases.

Here immunoSEQ multiplex PCR was the method, and the copy in TCRdb shows in-frame clones only, minus some. The repertoire holds roughly 32,000 clones, approximately 90% seen once, with roughly 25% in the top ten. Germline CDR1 and CDR2: SNHLY and FYNNEI. Deletions cut 8 bases from V and 4 bases from J, with 18 bases between. The CDR3 is made up of 14 amino acids. Whole-study findings and limits: There was clonal expansion of CD4+ and CD8+ blood T cells by week 6 at 0.1 to 3.0 mg/kg. There were, on average, more expanded clones in CD8+ T cells than in CD4+.

A history of autoimmune disease or systemic immunosuppression excluded patients. The rearrangement links TRBV2 to TRBJ2-7; tentative D call: TRBD1 (6 bases). The sample consisted of CD4+ or CD8+ T cells sorted from blood, taken in a trial of the OX40 agonist ivuxolimab. The sequence came from an adult with an advanced solid tumor such as melanoma, head and neck, liver or kidney cancer. The DNA for the CDR3 is TGTGCCAGCCTCATGACAGGCCCTTCTTACGAGCAGTACTTC. The encoded protein is CASLMTGPSYEQYF.